This TCR beta chain was observed in a study of blood T cells in healthy people across ages (dated by TCRdb to about 2015). Some background on the complete study: In model experiments, template switching captured about one uniquely barcoded TCR beta cDNA molecule for every two T cells. To track age-related changes in TCR beta repertoire diversity, the study relied on deep sequencing normalized with unique cDNA molecular identifiers. Donors were grouped into four age groups: young (average roughly 16 years), middle-aged (over 35), aged (around 60) and long-lived (approximately 75). The study analyzed two additional independent replicas of 1 million unique cDNA reads from the same blood draw for two donors, one aged 18 to 29 and one aged 80 or older.

Systemically healthy Caucasian individuals from Russia, 39 in total and aged roughly 6 to 100 years, were included as donors. Each donor gave 9 to 10 milliliters of peripheral blood, collected into EDTA-treated Vacutainer tubes. Ficoll-Paque density-gradient centrifugation was used to isolate PBMCs, with at least 7 million per sample. Trizol reagent was used to extract total RNA from the PBMCs, yielding at least 6 micrograms per sample. For every donor, flow cytometry on a PBMC aliquot measured the percentage of naive CD45RAhigh/CD27high T cells. CDR1 and CDR2 are read off the germline V gene as MNHEY and SVGAGI. Spanning cysteine to phenylalanine, the CDR3 consists of 15 amino acids. Left in the record is the CDR3 DNA by itself, 45 bases read in frame from the first base. Worth noting for this clonotype: Its antigen specificity is not known. No per-base quality is available; no much larger clone lies one base away.

The library was built by means of 5' RACE. The run used an Illumina HiSeq 2500. A second PCR of about 7 to 12 cycles was run with a J-beta primer mix and a sample-barcoded 5' primer. Each TCR beta cDNA molecule received a unique molecular identifier from a template-switch 5' adaptor carrying 12 random nucleotides. Each sample yielded at least 2.5 million CDR3-containing paired-end reads. First-strand cDNA synthesis was performed from all RNA using the Mint cDNA synthesis kit, with priming by a TRBC-specific oligonucleotide. Following uracil-DNA glycosylase treatment, a first 18-cycle PCR with universal primers M1SS and BC2_uni_R was performed on all cDNA. The published analysis was carried out like this. Normalization of each sample was performed by random selection of 1 million high-quality reads, each carrying a distinct molecular identifier. Instead of being binned into consensus sequences, reads with shared molecular identifiers were discarded. MiTCR, run with a Q25 quality threshold and the strictest error-elimination algorithm, handled CDR3 identification, clonotype clustering and error correction. A nonparametric unseen species model using Euler transformation provided a lower-bound estimate of total TCR beta diversity. In TCRdb, the public reads were trimmed at Q25 with fastp and aligned with MiXCR, with productive beta chains retained. Rows are combined by CDR3 protein, so each entry shows the most common genes and DNA. TCRdb's processing, not the authors', yielded these V and J calls. For this sample the table gives fewer than 800,000 distinct CDR3 sequences, of which just under 25% were detected only once. The top ten clonotypes cover roughly 9% of the sample.

The research as a whole found: The CMV infection status of donors was not known, potentially confounding age-related changes in expanded clonotypes. Compared with the aged group, the long-lived group had more naive CD4+ T cells, fewer expanded clones and increased TCR diversity, suggesting age selection. A strong correlation was found between observed TCR beta diversity and the percentage of naive T cells measured by flow cytometry. Since profiling was done on bulk unsorted PBMCs, naive and antigen-experienced compartments could not be conclusively compared. Observed TCR beta diversity per million T cells fell roughly linearly with age, and a significant reduction was already apparent by age about 43. Estimates of total diversity from one million sequenced T cells were regarded as lower bounds and underestimates.

The same specimen was also included in a second study, on T cells of mothers and their children. Reported in the second study: Donors were nine systemically healthy Caucasian individuals: three mothers and their six children. cDNA synthesis consumed the entire amount of extracted RNA, loaded at about 1.6 ug RNA in each 15 ul reaction. In the second PCR, the M1S primer introduced both the sample barcodes and 2-4 random nucleotides. Over 9.5 million TCR beta CDR3 reads were obtained for each mother, and 2.5 million to 3.5 million reads were obtained for each child. Thymic selection shapes the output of TCR recombination in a similar way in related and unrelated pairs, and inherited differences have a minor effect. Normalized repertoire overlap was always found to be slightly, but never significantly, higher in related mother-child pairs than in unrelated mother-child pairs. Persistent microchimeric T cell clones were not detected, at a sensitivity of about 100 clones per million clonotypes. Deep NGS was used in the study to compare the TCR beta repertoires of mothers and children and to look for features that separate related mother-child pairs from unrelated individuals. On average, the children were about 10 +/- 4 years old, while the mothers were about 38 +/- 4 years old. Libraries were sequenced on Illumina HiSeq 2000 with 100+100 nt paired-end reads after adapter ligation with NEBNext reagents. To avoid cross-contamination, the mother libraries and the child libraries were prepared a month apart and sequenced in separate runs. For each donor, somewhere between about 450,000 and 2,000,000 distinct TCR beta clonotypes were identified. Naive TCR beta clonotypes were estimated from low-frequency clonotypes matched to each donor's FACS-determined naive share, without sorting.

Rearrangement joined TRBV6-5 to TRBJ2-5, with TRBD2 identical over 7 junction bases. Judging by the DNA end, TRBJ2-7 fits better; the J call may be wrong. The receptor was derived from a boy younger than 18 in good health. The sequenced sample was blood. The DNA reads TGTGCCAGCAGTCTCGTGGCGGCGGGAGCTCGCGAGCAGTACTTC. It codes for CASSLVAAGAREQYF.